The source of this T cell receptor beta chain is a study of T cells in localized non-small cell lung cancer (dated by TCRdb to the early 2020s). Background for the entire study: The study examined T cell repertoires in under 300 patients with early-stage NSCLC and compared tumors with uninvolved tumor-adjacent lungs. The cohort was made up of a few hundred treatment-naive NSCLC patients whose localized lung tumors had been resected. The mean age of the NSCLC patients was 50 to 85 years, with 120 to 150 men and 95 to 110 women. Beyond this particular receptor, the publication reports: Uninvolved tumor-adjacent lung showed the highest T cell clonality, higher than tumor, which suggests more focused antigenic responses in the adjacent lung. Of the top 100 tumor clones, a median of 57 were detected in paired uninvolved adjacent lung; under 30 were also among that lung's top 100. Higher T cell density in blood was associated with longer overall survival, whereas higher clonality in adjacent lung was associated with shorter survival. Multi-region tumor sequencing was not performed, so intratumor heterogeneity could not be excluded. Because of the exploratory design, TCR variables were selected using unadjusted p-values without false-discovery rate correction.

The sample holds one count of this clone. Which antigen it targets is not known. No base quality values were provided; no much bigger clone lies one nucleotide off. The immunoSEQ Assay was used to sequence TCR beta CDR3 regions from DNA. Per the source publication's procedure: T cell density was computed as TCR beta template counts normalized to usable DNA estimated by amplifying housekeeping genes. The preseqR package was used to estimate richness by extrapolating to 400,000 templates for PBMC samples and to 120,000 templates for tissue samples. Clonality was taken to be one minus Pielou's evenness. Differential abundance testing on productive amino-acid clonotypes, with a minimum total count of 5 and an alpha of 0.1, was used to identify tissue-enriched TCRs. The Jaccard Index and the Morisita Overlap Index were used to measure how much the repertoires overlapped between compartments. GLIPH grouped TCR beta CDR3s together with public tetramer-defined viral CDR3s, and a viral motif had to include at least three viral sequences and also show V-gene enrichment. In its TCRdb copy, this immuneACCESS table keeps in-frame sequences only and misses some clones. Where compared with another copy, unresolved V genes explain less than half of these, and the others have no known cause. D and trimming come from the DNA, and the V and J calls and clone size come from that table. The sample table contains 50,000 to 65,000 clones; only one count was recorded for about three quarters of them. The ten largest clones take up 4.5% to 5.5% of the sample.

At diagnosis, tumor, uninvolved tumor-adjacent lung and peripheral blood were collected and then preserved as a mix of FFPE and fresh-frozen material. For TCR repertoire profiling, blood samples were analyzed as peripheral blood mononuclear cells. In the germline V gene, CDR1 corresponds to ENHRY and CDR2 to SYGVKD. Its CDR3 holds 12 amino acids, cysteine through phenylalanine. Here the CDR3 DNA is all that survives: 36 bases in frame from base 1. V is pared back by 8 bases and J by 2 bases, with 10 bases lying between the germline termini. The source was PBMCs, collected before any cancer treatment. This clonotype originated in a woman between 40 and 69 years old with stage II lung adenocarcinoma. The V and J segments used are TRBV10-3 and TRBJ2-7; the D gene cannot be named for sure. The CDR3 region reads CAIGDQPYEQYF. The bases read TGTGCCATCGGGGATCAGCCCTACGAGCAGTACTTC.